Sequencing of this TCR beta chain was carried out in a study of CD8 T cells in ankylosing spondylitis. General study points: Certain motif variants had earlier appeared in reactive arthritis synovial fluid and blood. What appeared characteristic of ankylosing spondylitis blood was a TCR beta motif of eight highly homologous variants. Disease-linked clones were reportedly significantly enriched in matched ankylosing spondylitis synovial fluid.

The authors made TCR beta libraries by quantitative 5'-RACE with molecular barcodes. One entry per CDR3 protein, called by TCRdb with MiXCR from the 5' RACE reads. The sample consists of 750,000 to 850,000 distinct CDR3 sequences, roughly 12% of them appearing once. In this sample, this clonotype turned up many times. Its antigen is unidentified. CDR1 is SGHRS and CDR2 is YFSETQ in the germline V gene. Between the trimmed V and J ends, which lost 3 bases and 3 bases, there was a span of 6 bases. This CDR3 contains 12 residues. This TCR was recovered from a male donor with ankylosing spondylitis. Material: blood, either unsorted or a sorted T cell fraction (not recorded which). The chain employs TRBV5-1 and TRBJ2-5; no definite D call. Here the CDR3 reads CASSYEEETQYF. CDR3 bases: TGCGCCAGCAGCTATGAAGAAGAGACCCAGTACTTC.